This is a list of T cell receptor beta chains from one sample in a study of Ad26.COV2.S vaccination and SARS-CoV-2 variants. Here immunoSEQ multiplex PCR was the method, and the copy in TCRdb shows in-frame clones only, minus some. The sample carries roughly 350,000 clones, about 89% recorded once. Sequenced material: peripheral blood, taken in a trial of Ad26.COV2.S vaccine versus placebo. The origin of the receptors is a person between 18 and 60 years old who received the Ad26.COV2.S COVID-19 vaccine or a placebo. The CDR3 runs from the conserved cysteine through the conserved F or W. D genes are given only for firm matches. A clone size is listed for some rows: how often the clone was seen (once, few, many), or a class if it is expanded.

d_call	cdr3_length	v_call	j_call	clone_size	cdr3_aa	cdr3_nt
-	14	TRBV7-6	TRBJ2-2	-	CASTQQGEAGELFF	TGTGCCAGCACCCAACAGGGTGAGGCCGGGGAGCTGTTTTTT
-	13	TRBV12-3/TRBV12-4	TRBJ1-1	-	CASSFGEDTEAFF	TGTGCCAGCAGTTTTGGGGAGGACACTGAAGCTTTCTTT
TRBD1	17	TRBV4-2	TRBJ1-1	-	CASSQARQGMRYTEAFF	TGTGCCAGCAGCCAAGCGCGACAGGGGATGAGGTACACTGAAGCTTTCTTT
-	12	TRBV18	TRBJ2-2	-	CASSPPAGELFF	TGTGCCAGCTCACCACCGGCCGGGGAGCTGTTTTTT
-	16	TRBV7-9	TRBJ1-3	once	CASSNNRQSPGNTIYF	TGTGCCAGCAGCAATAATCGACAGTCCCCTGGAAACACCATATATTTT
-	14	TRBV7-6	TRBJ1-2	few	CASSPQGVSYGYTF	TGTGCCAGCAGCCCGCAGGGCGTAAGCTATGGCTACACCTTC
TRBD2	16	TRBV7-3	TRBJ2-3	once	CASSLNSGGEADTQYF	TGTGCCAGCAGCCTCAATAGCGGGGGAGAGGCAGATACGCAGTATTTT
-	14	TRBV10-3	TRBJ1-5	-	CAISGTGSNQPQHF	TGTGCCATCAGTGGAACGGGTAGCAATCAGCCCCAGCATTTT
-	14	TRBV6-1	TRBJ1-4	-	CASGGRTTNEKLFF	TGTGCCAGCGGGGGCAGGACAACTAATGAAAAACTGTTTTTT
-	14	TRBV7-9	TRBJ1-5	-	CASSPRDTNQPQHF	TGTGCCAGCAGCCCCCGGGACACAAATCAGCCCCAGCATTTT
-	16	TRBV9	TRBJ1-5	-	CASSIRHCISNQPQHF	TGTGCCAGCAGCATTCGACATTGTATCAGCAATCAGCCCCAGCATTTT
-	15	TRBV3-1/TRBV3-2	TRBJ1-2	-	CASSQDLTDNYGYTF	TGTGCCAGCAGCCAAGATCTGACAGATAACTATGGCTACACCTTC
TRBD1	19	TRBV27	TRBJ1-4	-	CASSPLGLAGGRSNEKLFF	TGTGCCAGCAGTCCCCTTGGTTTGGCAGGGGGCAGATCTAATGAAAAACTGTTTTTT
-	17	TRBV2	TRBJ2-2	-	CASSYTGISANTGELFF	TGTGCCAGCAGTTATACAGGGATATCCGCGAACACCGGGGAGCTGTTTTTT
TRBD1	14	TRBV27	TRBJ1-2	-	CASSSRQGAPGYTF	TGTGCCAGCAGTTCGAGACAGGGGGCGCCCGGCTACACCTTC
TRBD2	16	TRBV7-6	TRBJ2-3	-	CASSATSGGVSDTQYF	TGTGCCAGCAGCGCAACTAGCGGGGGTGTATCGGATACGCAGTATTTT
-	15	TRBV9	TRBJ2-2	-	CASSVGGAGAGELFF	TGTGCCAGCAGCGTTGGCGGGGCTGGGGCCGGGGAGCTGTTTTTT
TRBD2	15	TRBV5-1	TRBJ2-7	-	CASSGLAGVTYEQYF	TGCGCCAGCAGCGGGTTAGCGGGAGTTACCTACGAGCAGTACTTC
TRBD1	15	TRBV5-1	TRBJ1-3	-	CASRSTGGEGNTIYF	TGCGCCAGCCGATCGACAGGGGGTGAGGGAAACACCATATATTTT
-	16	TRBV3-1/TRBV3-2	TRBJ2-1	-	CASSFSGGPPKDEQFF	TGTGCCAGCAGCTTCTCGGGGGGCCCCCCGAAGGATGAGCAGTTCTTC
-	15	TRBV2	TRBJ2-5	-	CASDRNRGHQETQYF	TGTGCCAGCGACCGAAACCGAGGACACCAAGAGACCCAGTACTTC
TRBD2	18	TRBV28	TRBJ2-1	-	CASRGTSGRAPTYNEQFF	TGTGCCAGCAGAGGGACTAGCGGGAGGGCCCCTACCTACAATGAGCAGTTCTTC
TRBD1	14	TRBV4-1	TRBJ2-7	-	CASSQYQGAEEQYF	TGCGCCAGCAGCCAATACCAGGGGGCTGAAGAGCAGTACTTC
TRBD1	17	TRBV11-2	TRBJ1-3	-	CASSRGTGGFSGNTIYF	TGTGCCAGCAGCCGTGGGACAGGAGGTTTCTCTGGAAACACCATATATTTT
-	11	TRBV5-6	TRBJ2-7	-	CASSFRGEQYF	TGTGCCAGCAGCTTCAGGGGCGAGCAGTACTTC
-	14	TRBV6-6	TRBJ2-1	once	CASHRGTEQGEQFF	TGTGCCAGCCACCGCGGGACTGAACAGGGAGAGCAGTTCTTC
-	15	TRBV6-5	TRBJ2-7	once	CASISFKGGVDEQYF	TGTGCCAGCATTTCATTCAAGGGGGGGGTGGACGAGCAGTACTTC
-	15	TRBV28	TRBJ2-5	-	CASSRSFTGRQTQYF	TGTGCCAGCAGTCGCAGCTTCACAGGGCGGCAGACCCAGTACTTC
-	14	TRBV24-1	TRBJ2-7	-	CATSEMGSSYEQYF	TGTGCCACCAGTGAAATGGGGAGCTCCTACGAGCAGTACTTC
-	16	TRBV5-1	TRBJ1-1	-	CASSPRGIAMNTEAFF	TGCGCCAGCAGCCCACGGGGAATAGCGATGAACACTGAAGCTTTCTTT
-	14	TRBV11-2	TRBJ2-7	-	CASSPTAAFYEQYF	TGTGCCAGCAGCCCGACGGCGGCGTTCTACGAGCAGTACTTC
TRBD1	14	TRBV15	TRBJ2-7	-	CATSSRDRASEQYF	TGTGCCACCAGCAGTAGGGACAGGGCAAGTGAGCAGTACTTC
-	13	TRBV7-9	TRBJ2-2	medium-sized	CASSTYSAGELFF	TGTGCCAGCAGCACCTACAGCGCCGGGGAGCTGTTTTTT
-	16	TRBV7-2	TRBJ1-2	-	CASSLGGERANYGYTF	TGTGCCAGCAGCTTAGGAGGGGAGAGGGCTAACTATGGCTACACCTTC
-	14	TRBV5-4	TRBJ2-6	-	CASSLGLRANVLTF	TGTGCCAGCAGCTTGGGGCTACGGGCCAACGTCCTGACTTTC
-	18	TRBV3-1/TRBV3-2	TRBJ2-6	-	CASSQAGVWDSGANVLTF	TGTGCCAGCAGCCAAGCGGGGGTGTGGGACTCTGGGGCCAACGTCCTGACTTTC
TRBD1	13	TRBV28	TRBJ1-2	few	CASSQGQNYGYTF	TGTGCCAGCAGTCAGGGACAGAACTATGGCTACACCTTC
-	15	TRBV27	TRBJ2-2	-	CASSALGGPMGELFF	TGTGCCAGCAGTGCCCTCGGGGGGCCGATGGGGGAGCTGTTTTTT
-	12	TRBV19	TRBJ1-1	-	CASSSYRVEAFF	TGTGCCAGTAGTAGCTACAGGGTAGAAGCTTTCTTT
TRBD2	16	TRBV9	TRBJ2-7	once	CASSPTSGSSPYEQYF	TGTGCCAGCAGCCCGACTAGCGGGAGCTCCCCCTACGAGCAGTACTTC
-	14	TRBV2	TRBJ2-2	-	CASSAGRNTGELFF	TGTGCCAGCAGTGCGGGACGGAACACCGGGGAGCTGTTTTTT
-	13	TRBV19	TRBJ2-7	-	CASSIVRGYEQYF	TGTGCCAGTAGTATTGTCAGGGGCTACGAGCAGTACTTC
TRBD2	16	TRBV7-2	TRBJ2-3	-	CASSLYAGGAADTQYF	TGTGCCAGCAGCTTATACGCGGGGGGGGCCGCAGATACGCAGTATTTT
-	14	TRBV11-2	TRBJ2-4	once	CASREGGGKNIQYF	TGTGCCAGCAGGGAGGGTGGGGGCAAAAACATTCAGTACTTC
TRBD1	15	TRBV2	TRBJ1-5	-	CASSFTGVGNQPQHF	TGTGCCAGCAGTTTCACAGGGGTAGGCAATCAGCCCCAGCATTTT
-	15	TRBV13	TRBJ1-2	-	CASSYGRRIDYGYTF	TGTGCCAGCAGTTACGGGAGGCGGATAGACTATGGCTACACCTTC
TRBD1	14	TRBV10-3	TRBJ1-5	once	CAISGQGAGQPQHF	TGTGCCATCAGTGGACAGGGGGCGGGTCAGCCCCAGCATTTT
-	14	TRBV5-1	TRBJ2-2	-	CASSLQGGSGELFF	TGCGCCAGCAGCTTACAGGGAGGATCCGGGGAGCTGTTTTTT
TRBD2	16	TRBV6-2/TRBV6-3	TRBJ2-2	-	CASSYSAGGQTGELFF	TGTGCCAGCAGTTACTCGGCGGGGGGGCAAACCGGGGAGCTGTTTTTT